The clone carrying this T cell receptor beta chain was observed many times. These data are taken from a study of response to subunit inactivated influenza vaccine. TCRdb recomputed calls from the RT-PCR reads with MiXCR, one row per CDR3 protein. The table records just under 550,000 distinct CDR3 sequences, around a quarter of them present only once. The V segment lost 5 bases and the J segment 4 bases; nucleotides outside the gene matches: 11. From germline, CDR1 is DFQATT and CDR2 SNEGSKA (reference sequence). This CDR3 is built from 15 residues. These data are also associated with another study on T cells expressing NK-cell markers. That study reports: The cDNA for TCR beta came from 5'RACE template switching with UMIs. It was sorted CD3+CD56-NKG2C+, CD3+CD56+NKG2C- and CD3+CD56+NKG2C+ T cells that provided the TCR beta repertoires. Expanded clones of NKG2C+ T cells had an unclear HCMV specificity.

Sequenced material: CD4+ T cells sorted from PBMCs, taken about 13 days after vaccination. This receptor was identified in a man in his fifties who received an inactivated influenza vaccine. The rearrangement joins TRBV20-1 to TRBJ2-1, with 7 bases identical to TRBD2. Here the CDR3 reads CSARSGTTFYNEQFF. Here the CDR3 DNA reads TGCAGTGCTCGGTCCGGGACTACCTTTTACAATGAGCAGTTCTTC.